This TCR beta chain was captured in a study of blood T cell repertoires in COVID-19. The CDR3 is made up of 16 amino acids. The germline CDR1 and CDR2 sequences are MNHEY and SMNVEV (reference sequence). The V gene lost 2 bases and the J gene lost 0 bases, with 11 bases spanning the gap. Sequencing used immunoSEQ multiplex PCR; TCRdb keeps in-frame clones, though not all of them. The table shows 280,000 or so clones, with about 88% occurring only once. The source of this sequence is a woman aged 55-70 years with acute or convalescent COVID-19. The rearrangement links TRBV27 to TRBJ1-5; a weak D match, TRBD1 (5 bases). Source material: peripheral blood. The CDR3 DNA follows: TGTGCCAGCAGTTTACGGTCCCAGGGTAGCAATCAGCCCCAGCATTTT. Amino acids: CASSLRSQGSNQPQHF.